This T cell receptor (beta chain) derives from a study of blood T cells in healthy people across ages. This clonotype has only a few counts. The germline gives CDR1 DFQATT, CDR2 SNEGSKA (reference sequence). The CDR3 sequence is 15 residues long. A second PCR of roughly 7 to 11 cycles used a sample-barcoded 5' primer and a J-beta primer mix. One entry per CDR3 protein, called by TCRdb with MiXCR from the 5' RACE reads. This repertoire shows about 1.6 million distinct CDR3 sequences, about 32% found once; its top ten account for about 10%. The specimen sequenced was blood. The sequence came from a woman aged 25 to 39 in good health. The chain is built from TRBV20-1 and TRBJ2-7; 8 bases line up with TRBD2. The J call is uncertain, as TRBJ2-5 better fits the DNA end. Here the CDR3 DNA reads TGCAGTGCTGGGGTTAGCGGGGTTAAACAAGAGACCCAGTACTTC. Its translation: CSAGVSGVKQETQYF.